The 17 T cell receptor beta chains below were found in one sample sequenced in a study of human T cells and chemical hapten exposure. Stated time point: pre-sensitization, week 0. Described treatment: therapeutic diphenylcyclopropenone sensitization with weekly scalp DPC. TCRdb reprocessed the RACE reads via MiXCR and lists one record per CDR3 protein. The sample lists about 120,000 distinct CDR3 sequences, around an eighth seen once, with around 2.7% in the top ten. This specimen was whole blood, taken in connection with sensitization to the hapten diphenylcyclopropenone (DPC). The origin of the receptors is a woman aged 18-29 years with alopecia areata. Some clones in this sample may be carry-over from other donors' samples.

This clonotype was seen at least ten times. The rearrangement joins TRBV5-5 to TRBJ2-1; D remains unclear. V lost 4 bases, J lost 7 bases, and 12 bases lay in between. Germline values: CDR1 SGHKS, CDR2 YYEKEE (reference sequence). This CDR3 has 13 residues. The CDR3 protein is CASSTMTRNEQFF. The CDR3 nucleotides are TGTGCCAGCAGCACCATGACCCGGAATGAGCAGTTCTTC.

This clonotype was seen repeatedly, ten times or more. The CDR3 loop is CASSAGQAERGYTF. The CDR3 DNA follows: TGTGCCAGCAGTGCGGGACAGGCCGAACGTGGCTACACCTTC. This chain links TRBV28 with TRBJ1-2; 8 bases align to TRBD1. The germline V gene encodes CDR1 MDHEN and CDR2 SYDVKM. The CDR3 is 14 amino acids. Germline trimming cut 5 bases from V and 7 bases from J; bases unmatched to any gene: 9.

The gene calls are TRBV6-6 and TRBJ2-3, with D possibly TRBD2 on 6 matching bases. The CDR3 totals 15 residues. Trimming left V 6 bases short and J 5 bases short, with 18 bases between. Germline assignment: CDR1 MNHNY and CDR2 SVGAGI (reference sequence). The DNA of the CDR3 is TGTGCCAGCAGCCAGAAACAGGAGGGCAGAGATACGCAGTATTTT. Amino acids: CASSQKQEGRDTQYF.

This clonotype occurred a few times. The V and J genes are TRBV12-3 or TRBV12-4 and TRBJ1-2, with D uncertain. This CDR3 contains 14 residues. Trimming removed 5 bases from V and 0 bases from J, with 10 bases in between. This CDR3 reads CASSPVSTNYGYTF. The CDR3 nucleotides are TGTGCCAGCAGTCCGGTCAGCACTAACTATGGCTACACCTTC.

The sample holds a few counts of this clonotype. The V call is TRBV7-9, the J call TRBJ1-3; no definite D call. CDR1 is SEHNR, CDR2 FQNEAQ, per germline (reference sequence). The CDR3 extends over 15 amino acids. The ends were cut back, 10 bases at V and 2 bases at J, with 18 bases in the middle. The CDR3 bases are TGTGCCACTACCCCATTTCCGGGAGCTGGAAACACCATATATTTT. This encodes CATTPFPGAGNTIYF.

This clonotype was observed a few times. The V and J genes are TRBV19 and TRBJ2-5; no firm D call. Trimming left V 4 bases short and J 1 base short, with 13 bases between. CDR1 and CDR2 from the germline V gene are LNHDA and SQIVND (reference sequence). The CDR3 loop spans 15 amino acids. CDR3 sequence reads: CASSRWTGRQETQYF. CDR3 nucleotides: TGTGCCAGTAGTAGGTGGACCGGCCGCCAAGAGACCCAGTACTTC.

This clonotype was detected only a few times. J is TRBJ1-6 and V is TRBV5-1, with D possibly being TRBD1 (5 bases). Germline CDR1 and CDR2: SGHRS and YFSETQ. V dropped 4 bases and J dropped 9 bases, with 17 bases sitting between them. CDR3 length: 15 amino acids. The CDR3 spells CASSPLRDGGSPLHF. In DNA form, the CDR3 reads TGCGCCAGCAGCCCCCTCCGGGACGGTGGTTCACCCCTCCACTTT.

The chain is built from TRBV7-9 and TRBJ2-3; possible D gene TRBD2, 7 bases. Trimming removed 7 bases at V and 9 bases at J, with 23 bases between. Germline V lookup: CDR1 SEHNR, CDR2 FQNEAQ (reference sequence). This CDR3 comprises 15 residues. CDR3 nucleotides: TGTGCCAGCACCCTAGGGATACGGGGGGCCTCAACGCAGTATTTT. Protein: CASTLGIRGASTQYF. The full variable domain, with the rest looked up from reference TRBV7-9 and TRBJ2-3, is DTGVSQNPRHKITKRGQNVTFRCDPISEHNRLYWYRQTLGQGPEFLTYFQNEAQLEKSRLLSDRFSAERPKGSFSTLEIQRTEQGDSAMYLCASTLGIRGASTQYFGPGTRLTVL.

J is TRBJ1-1 and V is TRBV9, with D possibly TRBD1 on 6 matching bases. The V gene lost 4 bases and the J gene lost 1 base, with 11 bases spanning the gap. Germline CDR1 and CDR2: SGDLS and YYNGEE. This CDR3 comprises 14 residues. CDR3 residues: CASSPTGANTEAFF. The CDR3 bases are TGTGCCAGCAGCCCGACAGGCGCGAACACTGAAGCTTTCTTT.

In its sample, this clonotype was seen a few times. The chain employs TRBV11-2 and TRBJ2-3, with D uncertain. CDR3 length equals 13 residues. Trimming took off 1 base at V and 6 bases at J, with 8 bases between the two ends. Germline assignment: CDR1 SGHAT and CDR2 FQNNGV. The CDR3 region is CASSLVLRDTQYF. Written as DNA, the CDR3 is TGTGCCAGCAGCTTAGTCCTCAGGGATACGCAGTATTTT.

The gene calls are TRBV5-1 and TRBJ1-1; D is uncertain. Germline loops: CDR1 SGHRS, CDR2 YFSETQ. CDR3 length: 14 residues. The V end was cut by 0 bases, the J end by 7 bases, with 13 bases between. This chain's CDR3 is CASSLGEGRGEAFF. The CDR3 region has the DNA TGCGCCAGCAGCTTGGGAGAGGGAAGAGGTGAAGCTTTCTTT.

This clonotype has a handful of counts. J is TRBJ1-1 and V is TRBV7-9; D is undetermined. Germline V lookup: CDR1 SEHNR, CDR2 FQNEAQ (reference sequence). The CDR3 contains 13 residues. Trimming cost V 2 bases and J 2 bases, with 6 bases left between them. CDR3 in DNA: TGTGCCAGCAGCTTAAAACATAACACTGAAGCTTTCTTT. Encoded protein: CASSLKHNTEAFF.

V usage is TRBV4-1 and J usage is TRBJ1-1, with D perhaps matching TRBD1 (5 bases). This CDR3 has 15 amino acids. From germline, CDR1 is MGHRA and CDR2 YSYEKL. Trimming removed 4 bases from V and 5 bases from J, with 17 bases in between. The CDR3 DNA follows: TGCGCCAGCAGCCCTCAAGGGCAGGGATATACTGAAGCTTTCTTT. Its protein product is CASSPQGQGYTEAFF.

The genes are TRBV5-5 and TRBJ2-7; D might be TRBD2 (6 bases). The CDR3 consists of 15 residues. V shed 4 bases and J shed 3 bases, with 17 bases lying between them. In germline, CDR1 is SGHKS, CDR2 YYEKEE (reference sequence). The CDR3 region is CASSLSLEGHYEQYF. The CDR3 DNA reads TGTGCCAGCAGCCTATCCCTGGAGGGCCACTACGAGCAGTACTTC.

The chain joins TRBV20-1 to TRBJ2-3; 13 bases line up with TRBD2. Germline CDR1 and CDR2: DFQATT and SNEGSKA (reference sequence). Trimming cost V 6 bases and J 2 bases; bases outside gene matches: 5. The CDR3 loop spans 15 amino acids. DNA for the CDR3: TGCAGTGCCGGACTAGCGGGGGCCGACACAGATACGCAGTATTTT. As protein: CSAGLAGADTDTQYF.

This clonotype showed up just a few times. The chain carries TRBV15 and TRBJ1-1; D unresolved. This CDR3 is 13 amino acids long. CDR1 LNHNV and CDR2 YYDKDF come from the germline V gene (reference sequence). The ends were cut back, 1 base at V and 6 bases at J, with 9 bases in the middle. The CDR3 region is CATSRGGGPEAFF. CDR3 nucleotides: TGTGCCACCAGCAGAGGCGGTGGTCCTGAAGCTTTCTTT.

This clonotype was picked up many times. V is TRBV7-6 and J is TRBJ2-2; D tentatively reads TRBD1 or TRBD2 (5 bases each). V lost 3 bases and J lost 7, with 18 bases in between. The germline V gene has CDR1 SGHVS and CDR2 FNYEAQ. CDR3 length: 16 residues. In DNA, the CDR3 is TGTGCCAGCAGCTTCCGGGACGTCGCGGTAGGCGGGGAGCTGTTTTTT. Translating it yields CASSFRDVAVGGELFF.